This T cell receptor (beta chain) is drawn from a study of patients and donors after allogeneic stem cell transplantation. A single record per CDR3 protein comes from TCRdb applying MiXCR to the RT-PCR reads. This sample yields 410,000 or so distinct CDR3 sequences, of which roughly 16% are seen a single time; just over 7% belongs to the top ten. Only a few counts were recorded for this clonotype. Sequences were obtained from blood, either unsorted or a sorted T cell fraction (not recorded which). This receptor was taken from a human donor who was either an allogeneic HSCT recipient or a stem cell or donor lymphocyte infusion donor (not recorded which). It is not recorded whose cells these are; they may come from a transplant donor.

CDR3 in amino acids: CASSQGNNFQARQPQHF. CDR3 bases: TGTGCCAGCAGCCAAGGGAATAACTTTCAAGCGCGGCAGCCCCAGCATTTT. V and J are TRBV3-1 and TRBJ1-5; no reliable D call. V lost 1 base, J lost 7 bases, and 20 bases lay in between. The CDR3 totals 17 residues. Germline-derived CDR1 and CDR2 are LGHDT and YNNKEL (reference sequence).